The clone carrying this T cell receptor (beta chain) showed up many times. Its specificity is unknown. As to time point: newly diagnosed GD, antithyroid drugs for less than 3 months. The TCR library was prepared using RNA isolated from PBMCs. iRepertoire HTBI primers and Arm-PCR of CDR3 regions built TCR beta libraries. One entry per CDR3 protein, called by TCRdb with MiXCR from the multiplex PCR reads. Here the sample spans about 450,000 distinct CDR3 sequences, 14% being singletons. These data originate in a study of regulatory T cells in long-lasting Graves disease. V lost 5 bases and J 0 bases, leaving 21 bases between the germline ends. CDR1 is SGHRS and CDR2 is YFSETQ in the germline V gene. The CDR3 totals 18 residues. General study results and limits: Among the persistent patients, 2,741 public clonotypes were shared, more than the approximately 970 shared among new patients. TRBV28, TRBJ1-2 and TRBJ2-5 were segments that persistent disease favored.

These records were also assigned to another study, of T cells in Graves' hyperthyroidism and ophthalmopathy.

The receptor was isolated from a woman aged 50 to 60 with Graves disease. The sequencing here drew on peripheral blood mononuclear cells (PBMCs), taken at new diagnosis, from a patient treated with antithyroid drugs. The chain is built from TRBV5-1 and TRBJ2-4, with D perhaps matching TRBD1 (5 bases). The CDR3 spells CASSGAGGPALAKNIQYF. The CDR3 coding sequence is TGCGCCAGCAGTGGGGCCGGCGGCCCTGCTCTAGCCAAAAACATTCAGTACTTC.